This TCR beta chain was recorded in a study of OX40 agonist ivuxolimab in advanced cancers. This table comes from immunoSEQ multiplex PCR, and its TCRdb copy is limited to in-frame clones, with some not included. The data contain about 66,000 clones, roughly nine tenths of them singletons. Germline lookup yields CDR1 SGHNT and CDR2 YYREEE (reference sequence). This CDR3 comprises 16 residues. V lost 0 bases, J lost 6 bases, and 5 bases stayed unmatched. The sample was CD4+ or CD8+ T cells sorted from blood, taken in a trial of the OX40 agonist ivuxolimab. This clonotype was sampled from an adult with an advanced solid tumor such as melanoma, head and neck, liver or kidney cancer. The rearrangement joins TRBV5-4 to TRBJ2-3; 12 bases are shared with TRBD2. The CDR3 loop reads CASSLVLAGGPDTQYF. The CDR3 DNA sequence: TGTGCCAGCAGCTTGGTACTAGCGGGAGGTCCGGATACGCAGTATTTT.